This T cell receptor beta chain was recorded in a study of radiation and T cells in renal cell carcinoma. Study in general: Nephrectomy followed 15 Gy stereotactic body radiation by 4 weeks. Findings of the study overall: From baseline, blood top tumor clonotypes peaked at 2 weeks post-radiation. Without pretreatment biopsies, baseline tumor clonotype presence was undetermined.

Measured with immunoSEQ multiplex PCR; TCRdb has only the in-frame clones, and not every one. This table has more than 65,000 clones, 65% to 90% appearing once. As for this clone: As yet, its antigen is unknown.

Time point described: blood 2 weeks post-SBRT. Described treatment: 15 Gy SBRT to primary tumor, nephrectomy 4 weeks later. This CDR3 comprises 15 residues. Trimming cost V 2 bases and J 3 bases; bases outside gene matches: 2. From germline, CDR1 is SGHTA and CDR2 FQGNSA. The sequenced sample was blood, obtained from a patient whose treatment included radiotherapy and nephrectomy. This TCR derives from a woman aged 45-59 years with renal cell carcinoma. The chain uses TRBV7-2 and TRBJ2-3; 10 bases line up with TRBD1. CDR3 in DNA: TGTGCCAGCAGCTTAAGGACAGGGGGAACAGATACGCAGTATTTT. It specifies CASSLRTGGTDTQYF.